Listed below are T cell receptor beta chains from one sample, sequenced in a study of T cell changes during pregnancy in multiple sclerosis. The data were produced by immunoSEQ multiplex PCR, yet TCRdb's version contains in-frame clones alone and is incomplete. The data show tens of thousands of clones, with approximately 90% seen just once and 0.45% to 0.65% held by the top ten. Here the sequenced sample was CD4+ T cells from peripheral blood mononuclear cells, taken in the first trimester of pregnancy. Every receptor here comes from a female donor with multiple sclerosis, enrolled in a pregnancy study. The CDR3 runs from the conserved cysteine through the conserved F or W. A D gene is named only where the DNA matches it firmly. Expanded clones get a size class; other rows say once, few or many, or leave the size out.

TRBV10-2,.,.,TRBJ1-4,CASSETRAGGEKLFF,TGCGCCAGCAGTGAAACGAGGGCAGGAGGAGAAAAACTGTTTTTT
TRBV19,TRBD1,.,TRBJ2-2,CASKLGQEGSGELFF,TGTGCCAGTAAGCTGGGACAGGAGGGCTCCGGGGAGCTGTTTTTT
TRBV5-1,.,.,TRBJ2-1,CASTLTPSDYNEQFF,TGCGCCAGCACCCTAACTCCGAGCGACTACAATGAGCAGTTCTTC
TRBV11-2,.,.,TRBJ2-1,CASSPVTEYNEQFF,TGTGCCAGCAGCCCCGTGACTGAGTACAATGAGCAGTTCTTC
TRBV19,TRBD1,.,TRBJ2-5,CASSIGGDSWQETQYF,TGTGCCAGTAGTATAGGAGGGGACAGTTGGCAAGAGACCCAGTACTTC
TRBV10-3,TRBD1,.,TRBJ1-2,CAISETGEYGYTF,TGTGCCATCAGTGAAACAGGGGAATATGGCTACACCTTC
TRBV7-2,.,.,TRBJ1-2,CASSLGQGTYGYTF,TGTGCCAGCAGCTTAGGGCAGGGGACCTATGGCTACACCTTC
TRBV15,TRBD1,.,TRBJ1-2,CATSPRQGTMDGYTF,TGTGCCACCAGCCCGCGACAGGGTACGATGGATGGCTACACCTTC
TRBV9,TRBD1,.,TRBJ1-1,CASSPQPGTGVAFF,TGTGCCAGCAGCCCCCAACCCGGGACAGGGGTGGCTTTCTTT
TRBV6-5,.,.,TRBJ1-1,CASRGGSEAFF,TGTGCCAGCAGGGGAGGGAGTGAAGCTTTCTTT
TRBV7-9,TRBD1,.,TRBJ2-7,CASSLALGDSAYEQYF,TGTGCCAGCAGCTTAGCCTTAGGGGACAGCGCCTACGAGCAGTACTTC
TRBV30,TRBD2,.,TRBJ2-7,CAWSTTGTSGSSQYF,TGTGCCTGGAGTACTACCGGGACTAGCGGGAGTTCTCAGTACTTC
TRBV19,.,.,TRBJ1-1,CASRHKEGTEAFF,TGTGCCAGCCGACATAAGGAGGGGACTGAAGCTTTCTTT
TRBV6-5,.,.,TRBJ1-6,CASNDHGGRGSPLHF,TGTGCCAGCAATGACCACGGCGGGAGAGGATCACCCCTCCACTTT
TRBV18,.,once,TRBJ1-4,CASSPPIGGGFEKLFF,TGTGCCAGCTCACCCCCGATTGGGGGGGGCTTTGAGAAACTGTTTTTT
TRBV5-8,.,.,TRBJ1-2,CASSLAEGGGYTF,TGTGCCAGCAGCTTAGCGGAAGGCGGGGGCTACACCTTC
TRBV28,.,.,TRBJ2-5,CASRTGQDQETQYF,TGTGCCAGCAGAACCGGACAAGATCAAGAGACCCAGTACTTC
TRBV10-3,TRBD2,.,TRBJ2-2,CAISEHSGKGAGELFF,TGTGCCATCAGTGAACATAGCGGGAAAGGGGCCGGGGAGCTGTTTTTT
TRBV29-1,TRBD1,.,TRBJ1-5,CGVEGQGNQPQHF,TGCGGCGTTGAGGGACAGGGTAATCAGCCCCAGCATTTT
TRBV6-5,.,.,TRBJ1-1,CASSYSDGGTEAFF,TGTGCCAGCAGTTACTCAGACGGGGGCACTGAAGCTTTCTTT
TRBV7-9,.,.,TRBJ1-6,CASSLWQGNSPLHF,TGTGCCAGCAGCTTGTGGCAGGGAAACTCACCCCTCCACTTT
TRBV29-1,.,.,TRBJ1-1,CSVEDWTRGSRAFF,TGCAGCGTTGAAGATTGGACAAGAGGAAGCCGGGCTTTCTTT
TRBV29-1,TRBD2,.,TRBJ2-3,CSVEGTSGGTDTQYF,TGCAGCGTTGAGGGGACTAGCGGGGGCACAGATACGCAGTATTTT
TRBV9,.,once,TRBJ1-2,CASSVDASGLSGGYTF,TGTGCCAGCAGCGTGGATGCTTCGGGATTGTCGGGGGGCTACACCTTC
TRBV30,TRBD2,.,TRBJ2-2,CAGSSRWVAGESNSNTGELFF,TGTGCCGGGAGTTCTCGATGGGTAGCGGGGGAGTCAAACTCGAACACCGGGGAGCTGTTTTTT
TRBV15,.,few,TRBJ1-1,CATRQGRPEAFF,TGTGCCACCAGGCAGGGTAGGCCTGAAGCTTTCTTT
TRBV2,.,.,TRBJ2-1,CASSAATLGNEQFF,TGTGCCAGCAGCGCCGCGACACTGGGCAATGAGCAGTTCTTC
TRBV11-2,.,.,TRBJ1-1,CASSSLARKNTEAFF,TGTGCCAGCAGCTCCTTGGCTAGAAAGAACACTGAAGCTTTCTTT
TRBV19,TRBD1,few,TRBJ1-2,CASSPSRDSYGYTF,TGTGCCAGTAGTCCCTCCCGGGACAGCTATGGCTACACCTTC
TRBV9,.,.,TRBJ2-2,CASSVRNTGELFF,TGTGCCAGCAGCGTACGGAACACCGGGGAGCTGTTTTTT
TRBV7-9,TRBD1,.,TRBJ2-7,CASRDRGAYEQYF,TGTGCCAGCCGGGACAGGGGCGCCTACGAGCAGTACTTC
TRBV6-5,.,.,TRBJ1-6,CASSLRTAYNSPLHF,TGTGCCAGCAGTCTAAGGACAGCCTATAATTCACCCCTCCACTTT
TRBV5-6,TRBD1,.,TRBJ2-7,CASSLDRALWEQYF,TGTGCCAGCAGCCTGGACAGGGCGCTTTGGGAGCAGTACTTC
TRBV18,TRBD1,.,TRBJ1-5,CASSQGALTGDQPQHF,TGTGCCAGCTCACAGGGGGCCCTTACAGGGGACCAGCCCCAGCATTTT
TRBV13,TRBD1,.,TRBJ1-2,CASSPPGQGEGYGYTF,TGTGCCAGCAGCCCCCCGGGACAGGGTGAGGGCTATGGCTACACCTTC
TRBV6-6,TRBD2,.,TRBJ2-5,CASSSPGRDETQYF,TGTGCCAGCAGTTCTCCGGGGAGGGATGAGACCCAGTACTTC
TRBV19,TRBD2,.,TRBJ2-3,CASARNQLAGGADTQYF,TGTGCCAGCGCAAGAAATCAACTAGCGGGAGGGGCAGATACGCAGTATTTT
TRBV6-1,.,.,TRBJ1-1,CASSEGTENTEAFF,TGTGCCAGCAGTGAGGGCACCGAGAACACTGAAGCTTTCTTT
TRBV5-1,.,.,TRBJ2-1,CASSLLRGSNEQFF,TGCGCCAGCAGCTTGTTGAGAGGTAGCAATGAGCAGTTCTTC
TRBV7-3,.,.,TRBJ1-1,CASSLTNRANTEAFF,TGTGCCAGCAGCTTAACTAACAGGGCGAACACTGAAGCTTTCTTT
TRBV6-1,TRBD2,.,TRBJ2-5,CASRSLAEETQYF,TGTGCCAGCAGGTCGCTAGCGGAAGAGACCCAGTACTTC
TRBV30,TRBD2,.,TRBJ2-3,CAWTSGGGDTQYF,TGTGCCTGGACTAGCGGGGGTGGTGATACGCAGTATTTT
TRBV6-5,.,.,TRBJ2-7,CASSATTHPVYEQYF,TGTGCCAGCAGTGCCACTACGCATCCGGTCTACGAGCAGTACTTC
TRBV5-1,TRBD2,once,TRBJ2-3,CASSELGLALGDTQYF,TGCGCCAGCAGCGAGCTGGGACTAGCCCTCGGGGATACGCAGTATTTT
TRBV4-3,.,.,TRBJ1-2,CASSQARNYGYTF,TGCGCCAGCAGCCAAGCTCGGAACTATGGCTACACCTTC
TRBV30,.,.,TRBJ1-5,CAWSVRGVQPQHF,TGTGCCTGGAGTGTACGGGGGGTTCAGCCCCAGCATTTT
TRBV18,.,.,TRBJ1-1,CASSLTGGNTEAFF,TGTGCCAGCTCACTGACTGGAGGGAACACTGAAGCTTTCTTT
TRBV11-2,.,.,TRBJ1-2,CASSPDSSYGYTF,TGTGCCAGCAGCCCCGACAGTTCCTATGGCTACACCTTC
TRBV6-5,.,.,TRBJ1-6,CASSYTGVQNSPLHF,TGTGCCAGCAGTTATACAGGAGTTCAGAATTCACCCCTCCACTTT
TRBV9,TRBD1,.,TRBJ1-3,CASSVEAGGGNTIYF,TGTGCCAGCAGCGTAGAGGCAGGGGGAGGAAACACCATATATTTT
TRBV27,TRBD2,.,TRBJ2-1,CASRRTSGTYEQFF,TGTGCCAGCAGGAGGACTAGCGGGACTTATGAGCAGTTCTTC
TRBV27,TRBD2,.,TRBJ2-7,CASSLRWLAGALTYEQYF,TGTGCCAGCAGTTTACGGTGGCTAGCGGGAGCCCTAACCTACGAGCAGTACTTC
TRBV7-3,.,.,TRBJ2-7,CASSLSPSYEQYF,TGTGCCAGCAGCTTATCTCCCAGCTACGAGCAGTACTTC
TRBV10-3,TRBD2,.,TRBJ2-2,CAISTSGERTGELFF,TGTGCCATCAGCACAAGCGGGGAGCGGACCGGGGAGCTGTTTTTT